This T cell receptor beta chain emerged from a study of PD-L1 blockade in urothelial cancer. For the study at large: Treatment start was followed by blood analysis at 3 weeks (second dose) and again at 6 weeks. Typically, measured as a median, blood samples had approximately 130,000 T cells. Study-level points and caveats: Pretreatment TCR clonality in blood, when below the median, was predictive of better survival.

About this clone: Its target is not known.

The protocol was immunoSEQ multiplex PCR, while the TCRdb copy is restricted to in-frame clones and leaves out a portion. The table has tens of thousands of clones, roughly four fifths seen once. Germline V gene lookup returns CDR1 SEHNR and CDR2 FQNEAQ (reference sequence). This CDR3 has 12 amino acids. V lost 4 bases, J lost 7 bases, and 8 bases lay in between. The material was PBMCs, obtained around atezolizumab (anti-PD-L1) treatment. This chain joins TRBV7-9 and TRBJ2-1; D gene unclear. This receptor was obtained from a man between 65 and 85 years old with urothelial cancer. This CDR3 reads CASSSLVNEQFF. In nucleotides, the CDR3 is TGTGCCAGCAGCTCCCTCGTGAATGAGCAGTTCTTC.